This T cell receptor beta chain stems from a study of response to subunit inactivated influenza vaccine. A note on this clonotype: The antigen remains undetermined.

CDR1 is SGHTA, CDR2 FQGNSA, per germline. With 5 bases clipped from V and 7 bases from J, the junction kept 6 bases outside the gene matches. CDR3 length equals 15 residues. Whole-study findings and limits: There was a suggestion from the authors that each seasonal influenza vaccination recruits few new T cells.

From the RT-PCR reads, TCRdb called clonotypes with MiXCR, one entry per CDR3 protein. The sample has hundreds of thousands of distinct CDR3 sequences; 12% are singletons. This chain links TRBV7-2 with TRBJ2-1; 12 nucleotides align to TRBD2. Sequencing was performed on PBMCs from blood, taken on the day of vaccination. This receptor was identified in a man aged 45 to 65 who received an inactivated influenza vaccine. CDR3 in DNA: TGTGCCAGCAGCCAGACTAGCGGGAGCAGGAATGAGCAGTTCTTC. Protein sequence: CASSQTSGSRNEQFF.